This T cell receptor beta chain was sequenced during a study of blood T cell repertoires in COVID-19. Study-level information: Some COVID-19 samples were acute and others convalescent; all came from the United States, Italy and Spain. Sources were T cells, B-cell-depleted T cells, or PBMCs; the material itself was cDNA or gDNA.

Original processing methods: Reference gene primer amplification gave estimated nucleated cell counts. Measured with immunoSEQ multiplex PCR; TCRdb has only the in-frame clones, and not every one. V, J and clone size reflect that table, while D and trimming were determined from the DNA. The data show around 110,000 clones, 70% to 85% seen once. V lost 0 bases, J lost 3 bases, and 11 bases lay in between. CDR3 length: 15 residues. The sample consisted of peripheral blood. This chain links TRBV23-1 with TRBJ1-1; tentatively, D is TRBD1 (5 bases). TRBV23-1 is an ORF, and what it does is uncertain. This sequence was found in a woman in her 70s with acute or convalescent COVID-19. The CDR3 region is CASSQSKGADTEAFF. As DNA, the CDR3 is TGCGCCAGCAGTCAATCCAAAGGGGCGGACACTGAAGCTTTCTTT.